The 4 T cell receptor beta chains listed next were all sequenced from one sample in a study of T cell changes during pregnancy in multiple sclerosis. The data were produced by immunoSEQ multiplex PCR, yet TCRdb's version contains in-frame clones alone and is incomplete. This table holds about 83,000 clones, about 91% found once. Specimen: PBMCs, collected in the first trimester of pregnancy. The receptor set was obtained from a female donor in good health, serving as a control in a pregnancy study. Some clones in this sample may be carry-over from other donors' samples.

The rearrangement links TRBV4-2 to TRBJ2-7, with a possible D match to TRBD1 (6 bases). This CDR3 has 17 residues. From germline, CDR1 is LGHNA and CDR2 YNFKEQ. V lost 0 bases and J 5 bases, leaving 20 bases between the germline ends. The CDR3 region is CASSQDRVYRAGNEQYF. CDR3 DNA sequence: TGTGCCAGCAGCCAAGATCGTGTATACAGGGCTGGGAACGAGCAGTACTTC.

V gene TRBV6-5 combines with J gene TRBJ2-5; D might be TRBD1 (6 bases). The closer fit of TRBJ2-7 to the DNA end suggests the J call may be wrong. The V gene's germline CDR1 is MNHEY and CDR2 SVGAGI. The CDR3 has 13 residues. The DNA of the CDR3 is TGTGCCAGCAGCGGACAGAATACCTACGAGCAGTACTTC. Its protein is CASSGQNTYEQYF.

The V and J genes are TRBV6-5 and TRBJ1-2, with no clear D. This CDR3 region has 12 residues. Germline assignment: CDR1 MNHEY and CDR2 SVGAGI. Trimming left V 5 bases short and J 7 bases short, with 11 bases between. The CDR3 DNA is TGTGCCAGCAGTACGGGGTTAAGTGGCTACACCTTC. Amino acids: CASSTGLSGYTF.

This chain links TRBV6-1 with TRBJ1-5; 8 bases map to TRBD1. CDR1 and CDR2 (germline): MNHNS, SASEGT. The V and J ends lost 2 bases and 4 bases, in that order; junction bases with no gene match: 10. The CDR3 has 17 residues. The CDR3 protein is CASSELGRGQANQPQHF. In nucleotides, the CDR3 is TGTGCCAGCAGTGAATTAGGTAGGGGACAGGCTAATCAGCCCCAGCATTTT.